What follows are 12 T cell receptor beta chains derived from one specimen sequenced in a study of lymphopenia after photon versus proton radiotherapy. The table came from immunoSEQ multiplex PCR; TCRdb's copy has only in-frame clones and leaves some out. This table holds 150,000 to 200,000 clones, 88% found once. The sequences come from peripheral blood, collected from a patient treated with photon-based radiotherapy. The receptors were gathered from a man between 50 and 59 years old with gastric cancer.

The chain recombines TRBV5-1 with TRBJ2-7; maybe TRBD2 (6 bases). Deletions cut 5 bases from V and 6 bases from J, with 18 bases between. Looked up from germline, CDR1 is SGHRS and CDR2 is YFSETQ. The CDR3 has 14 residues. CDR3 nucleotides: TGCGCCAGCAGGCAAATGGGAGGCCCCTCCGAGCAGTACTTC. Protein product: CASRQMGGPSEQYF.

The chain has TRBV30 and TRBJ2-7; unclear D gene. The V end was cut by 3 bases, the J end by 2 bases, with 8 bases between. This CDR3 contains 12 residues. Germline V gene lookup returns CDR1 GTSNPN and CDR2 SVGIG (reference sequence). The CDR3 here is CAWSPEPYEQYF. In DNA form, the CDR3 reads TGTGCCTGGAGCCCCGAGCCCTACGAGCAGTACTTC.

This clone was counted between two and nine times. The chain couples TRBV30 to TRBJ1-1, with unresolved D. CDR1 and CDR2 (germline): GTSNPN, SVGIG (reference sequence). V lost 3 bases and J lost 1, with 9 bases in between. The CDR3 sequence is 13 residues long. The CDR3: CAWRDWGNTEAFF. The CDR3 DNA reads as TGTGCCTGGAGGGATTGGGGGAACACTGAAGCTTTCTTT.

The CDR3 DNA follows: TGTGCCAGCAGTTTACCGACTAGCGGCTCTGTCACAGATACGCAGTATTTT. This encodes CASSLPTSGSVTDTQYF. V is TRBV5-4 and J is TRBJ2-3; 9 bases are shared with TRBD2. The CDR3 totals 17 residues. Unmatched junction bases numbered 12, after V lost 5 bases and J lost 2 bases. CDR1 and CDR2 (germline): SGHNT, YYREEE (reference sequence).

The CDR3 bases are TGTGCCAGCAGCTTGAACCCTACAGGGTCGGGCTTTGCAGCTTTCTTT. It encodes CASSLNPTGSGFAAFF. The rearrangement joins TRBV5-4 to TRBJ1-1; the D gene is possibly TRBD1 (6 bases). CDR3 size: 16 residues. CDR1 is SGHNT, CDR2 YYREEE, per germline (reference sequence). V dropped 1 base and J dropped 10 bases, with 23 bases sitting between them.

V usage is TRBV5-4 and J usage is TRBJ1-2, with 7 bases aligning to TRBD1. There are 15 residues in the CDR3. J was trimmed by 4 bases and V by 3 bases; bases with no gene match: 9. Germline CDR1 is SGHNT and CDR2 is YYREEE (reference sequence). The CDR3 loop is CASSSSSQGTYGYTF. The CDR3 DNA reads as TGTGCCAGCAGCTCCTCCTCACAGGGGACCTATGGCTACACCTTC.

The chain couples TRBV5-1 to TRBJ2-7; 9 bases agree with TRBD1. In germline, CDR1 is SGHRS, CDR2 YFSETQ. V lost 2 bases and J lost 5; bases outside the gene matches: 8. This CDR3 spans 15 amino acids. This CDR3 is CASSLLWTGANEQYF. CDR3 DNA sequence: TGCGCCAGCAGCTTACTGTGGACAGGGGCGAACGAGCAGTACTTC. The full variable domain, rest sourced from reference TRBV5-1 and TRBJ2-7, is KAGVTQTPRYLIKTRGQQVTLSCSPISGHRSVSWYQQTPGQGLQFLFEYFSETQRNKGNFPGRFSGRQFSNSRSEMNVSTLELGDSALYLCASSLLWTGANEQYFGPGTRLTVT.

V usage is TRBV5-4 and J usage is TRBJ1-4, with TRBD1 identical over 7 bases. From germline, CDR1 is SGHNT and CDR2 YYREEE (reference sequence). J lost 5 bases, V lost 4 bases, and 5 bases had no gene match. The CDR3 is 14 amino acids. CDR3 DNA: TGTGCCAGCAGCAAGGACAGGTCGAATGAAAAACTGTTTTTT. Protein: CASSKDRSNEKLFF. The full variable domain, in which reference TRBV5-4 and TRBJ1-4 provide the parts outside the CDR3, is ETGVTQSPTHLIKTRGQQVTLRCSSQSGHNTVSWYQQALGQGPQFIFQYYREEENGRGNFPPRFSGLQFPNYSSELNVNALELDDSALYLCASSKDRSNEKLFFGSGTQLSVL.

V is TRBV7-8 and J is TRBJ2-2; D possibly corresponds to TRBD2 (6 bases). This CDR3 region has 15 residues. CDR1 SGHVS and CDR2 FQNEAQ come from the germline V gene. Trimming took off 1 base at V and 7 bases at J, with 13 bases between the two ends. The DNA of the CDR3 is TGTGCCAGCAGCTTAGGACTAGGAGGCGGCGGGGAGCTGTTTTTT. Translating it yields CASSLGLGGGGELFF.

V usage is TRBV5-1 and J usage is TRBJ2-7; D not resolved. V lost 2 bases to trimming and J lost 5 bases, with 5 bases between them. Looked up from germline, CDR1 is SGHRS and CDR2 is YFSETQ. The CDR3 has 11 amino acids. The chain's CDR3 is CASSFDHEQYF. The CDR3 DNA reads as TGCGCCAGCAGCTTCGACCACGAGCAGTACTTC.

Here the CDR3 reads CASGRALETQYF. The CDR3 nucleotides are TGTGCCAGCGGGAGGGCCTTAGAGACCCAGTACTTC. This chain connects TRBV13 to TRBJ2-5; 7 positions agree with TRBD2. CDR3 length: 12 residues. The V and J ends lost 8 bases and 4 bases, in that order; junction bases with no gene match: 4. Germline V gives CDR1 PRHDT, CDR2 FYEKMQ (reference sequence).

This chain joins TRBV9 and TRBJ2-7; 9 nucleotides align to TRBD1. Germline V lookup: CDR1 SGDLS, CDR2 YYNGEE. V dropped 0 bases and J dropped 4; count of bases not matched to a gene: 5. The CDR3 has 15 amino acids. The CDR3 DNA follows: TGTGCCAGCAGCGTAGGAGGACAGGGGCTTTACGAGCAGTACTTC. Its translation is CASSVGGQGLYEQYF.